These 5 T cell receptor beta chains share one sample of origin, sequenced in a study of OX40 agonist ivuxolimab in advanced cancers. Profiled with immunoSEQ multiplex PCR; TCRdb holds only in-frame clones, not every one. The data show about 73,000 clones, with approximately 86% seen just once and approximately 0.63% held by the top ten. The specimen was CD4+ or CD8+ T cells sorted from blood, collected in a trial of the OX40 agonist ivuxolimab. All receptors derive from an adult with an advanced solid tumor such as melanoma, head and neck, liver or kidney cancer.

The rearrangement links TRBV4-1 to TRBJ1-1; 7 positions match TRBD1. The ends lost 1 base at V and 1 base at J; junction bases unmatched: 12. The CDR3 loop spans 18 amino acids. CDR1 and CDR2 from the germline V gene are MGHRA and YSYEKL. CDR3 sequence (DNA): TGCGCCAGCAGCCAAGCCGGGAGCATAAGGGACAGGAACACTGAAGCTTTCTTT. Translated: CASSQAGSIRDRNTEAFF.

The CDR3 region has the DNA TGTGCCAGCAGCACGGACCGGCAGGATACGCAGTATTTT. Encoded protein: CASSTDRQDTQYF. V is TRBV5-4 and J is TRBJ2-3; D gene unclear. Trimming removed 4 bases from V and 6 bases from J, with 12 bases in between. Germline CDR1 SGHNT, CDR2 YYREEE (reference sequence). The CDR3 is 13 amino acids.

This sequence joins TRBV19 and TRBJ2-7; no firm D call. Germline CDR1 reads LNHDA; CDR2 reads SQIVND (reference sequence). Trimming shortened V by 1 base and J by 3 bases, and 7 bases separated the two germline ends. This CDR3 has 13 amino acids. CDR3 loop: CASSIGYNYEQYF. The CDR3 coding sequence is TGTGCCAGTAGTATAGGGTATAACTACGAGCAGTACTTC. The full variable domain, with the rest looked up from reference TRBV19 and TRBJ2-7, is DGGITQSPKYLFRKEGQNVTLSCEQNLNHDAMYWYRQDPGQGLRLIYYSQIVNDFQKGDIAEGYSVSREKKESFPLTVTSAQKNPTAFYLCASSIGYNYEQYFGPGTRLTVT.

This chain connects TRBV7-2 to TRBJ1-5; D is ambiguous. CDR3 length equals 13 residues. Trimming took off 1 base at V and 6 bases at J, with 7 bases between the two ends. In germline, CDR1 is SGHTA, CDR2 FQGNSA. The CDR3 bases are TGTGCCAGCAGCTTAGTCGTGGGTCAGCCCCAGCATTTT. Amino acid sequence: CASSLVVGQPQHF.

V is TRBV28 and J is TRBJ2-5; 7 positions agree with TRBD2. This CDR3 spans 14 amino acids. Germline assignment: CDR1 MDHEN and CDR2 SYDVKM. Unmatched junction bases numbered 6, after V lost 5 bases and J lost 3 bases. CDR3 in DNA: TGTGCCAGCAGTCTCGGGACTACCAAAGAGACCCAGTACTTC. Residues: CASSLGTTKETQYF. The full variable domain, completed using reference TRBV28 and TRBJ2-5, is DVKVTQSSRYLVKRTGEKVFLECVQDMDHENMFWYRQDPGLGLRLIYFSYDVKMKEKGDIPEGYSVSREKKERFSLILESASTNQTSMYLCASSLGTTKETQYFGPGTRLLVL.